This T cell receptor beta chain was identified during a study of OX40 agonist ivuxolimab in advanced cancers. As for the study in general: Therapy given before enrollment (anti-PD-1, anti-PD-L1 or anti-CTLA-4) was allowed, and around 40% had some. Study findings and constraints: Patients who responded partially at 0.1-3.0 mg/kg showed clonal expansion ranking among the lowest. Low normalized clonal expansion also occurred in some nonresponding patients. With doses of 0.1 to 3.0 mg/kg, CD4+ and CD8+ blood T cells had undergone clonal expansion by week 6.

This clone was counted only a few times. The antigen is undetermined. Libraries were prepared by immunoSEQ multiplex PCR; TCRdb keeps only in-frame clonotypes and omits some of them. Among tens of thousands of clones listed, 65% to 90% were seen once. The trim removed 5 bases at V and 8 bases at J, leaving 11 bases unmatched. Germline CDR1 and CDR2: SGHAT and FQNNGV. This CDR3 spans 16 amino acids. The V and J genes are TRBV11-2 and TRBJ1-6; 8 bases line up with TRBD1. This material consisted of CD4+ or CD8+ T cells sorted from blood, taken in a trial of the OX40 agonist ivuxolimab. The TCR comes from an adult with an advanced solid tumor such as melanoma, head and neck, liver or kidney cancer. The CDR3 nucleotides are TGTGCCAGCAGCCCCCGGACAGGGCACCGAGATTCACCCCTCCACTTT. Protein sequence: CASSPRTGHRDSPLHF.